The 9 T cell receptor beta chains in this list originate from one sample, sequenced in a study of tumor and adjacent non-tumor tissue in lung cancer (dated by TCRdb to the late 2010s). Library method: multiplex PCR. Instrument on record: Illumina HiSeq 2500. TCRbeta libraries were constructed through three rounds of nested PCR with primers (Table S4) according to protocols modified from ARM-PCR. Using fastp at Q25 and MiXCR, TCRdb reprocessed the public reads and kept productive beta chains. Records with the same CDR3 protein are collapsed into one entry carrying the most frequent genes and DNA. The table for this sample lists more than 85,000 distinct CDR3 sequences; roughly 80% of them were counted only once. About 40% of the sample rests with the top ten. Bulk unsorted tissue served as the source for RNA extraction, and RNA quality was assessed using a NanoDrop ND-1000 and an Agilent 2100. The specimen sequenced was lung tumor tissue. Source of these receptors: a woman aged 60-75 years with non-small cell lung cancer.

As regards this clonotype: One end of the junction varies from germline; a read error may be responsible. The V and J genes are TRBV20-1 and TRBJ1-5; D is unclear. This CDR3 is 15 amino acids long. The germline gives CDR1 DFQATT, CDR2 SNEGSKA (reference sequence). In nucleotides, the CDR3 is TGCAATGCTAGAGATCCGGGAGGTAGGGAACAGCCTCAGCATTTT. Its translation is CNARDPGGREQPQHF.

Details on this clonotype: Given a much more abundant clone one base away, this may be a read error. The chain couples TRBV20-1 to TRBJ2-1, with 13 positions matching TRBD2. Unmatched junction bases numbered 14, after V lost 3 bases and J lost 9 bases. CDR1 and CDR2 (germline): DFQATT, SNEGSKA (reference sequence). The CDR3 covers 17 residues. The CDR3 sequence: CSASGTSGILRYVEQFF. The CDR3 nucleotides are TGCAGTGCTAGCGGGACTAGCGGGATCCTCCGCTATGTTGAGCAGTTCTTC.

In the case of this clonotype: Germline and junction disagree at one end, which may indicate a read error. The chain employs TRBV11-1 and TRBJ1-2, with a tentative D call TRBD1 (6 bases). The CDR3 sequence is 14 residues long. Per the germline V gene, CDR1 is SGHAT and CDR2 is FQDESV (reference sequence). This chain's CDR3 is CTSSSQGPFYGYTF. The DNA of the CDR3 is TGTACCAGCAGCTCACAGGGTCCGTTCTATGGCTACACCTTC.

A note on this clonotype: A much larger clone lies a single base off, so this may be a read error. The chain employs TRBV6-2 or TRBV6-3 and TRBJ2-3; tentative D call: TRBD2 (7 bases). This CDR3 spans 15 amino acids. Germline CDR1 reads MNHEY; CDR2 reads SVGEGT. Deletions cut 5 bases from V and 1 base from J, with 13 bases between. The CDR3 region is CASSHPGGRTDTQYF. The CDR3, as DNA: TGTGCCAGCAGTCACCCCGGGGGGCGCACAGATACGCAGTATTTT.

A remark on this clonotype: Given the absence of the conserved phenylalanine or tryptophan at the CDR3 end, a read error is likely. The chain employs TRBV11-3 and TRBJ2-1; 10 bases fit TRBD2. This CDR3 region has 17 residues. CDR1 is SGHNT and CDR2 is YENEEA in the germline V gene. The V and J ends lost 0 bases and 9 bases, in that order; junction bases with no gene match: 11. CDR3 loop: CASSLELASGSHREQFL. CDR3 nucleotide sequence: TGTGCCAGCAGCTTAGAGTTGGCTAGCGGGAGCCACCGTGAGCAGTTCTTG.

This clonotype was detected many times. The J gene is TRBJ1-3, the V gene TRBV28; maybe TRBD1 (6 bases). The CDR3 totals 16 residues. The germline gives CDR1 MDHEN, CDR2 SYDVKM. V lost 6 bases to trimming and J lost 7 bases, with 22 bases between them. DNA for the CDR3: TGTGCCAGCAGCGAGGGGGGCCCAATCCTCGGGAACACCATATATTTT. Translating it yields CASSEGGPILGNTIYF.

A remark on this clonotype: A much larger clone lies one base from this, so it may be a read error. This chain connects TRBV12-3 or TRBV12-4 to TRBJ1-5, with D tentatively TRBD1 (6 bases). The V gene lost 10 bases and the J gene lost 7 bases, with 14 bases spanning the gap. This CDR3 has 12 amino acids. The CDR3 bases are TGTGCCATCAGCTCAGGGGAACAGCCCCAGCATTTT. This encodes CAISSGEQPQHF.

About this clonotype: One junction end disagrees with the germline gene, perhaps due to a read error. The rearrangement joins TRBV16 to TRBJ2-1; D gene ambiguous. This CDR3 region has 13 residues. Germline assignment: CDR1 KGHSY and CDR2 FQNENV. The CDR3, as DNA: TGTGTCAGCACAACTCATCTTTACAATGAGCAGTTCTTC. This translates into CVSTTHLYNEQFF.

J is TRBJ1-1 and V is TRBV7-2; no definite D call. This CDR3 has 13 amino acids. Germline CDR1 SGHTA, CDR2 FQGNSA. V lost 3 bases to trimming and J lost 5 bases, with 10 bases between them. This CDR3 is CASSLVSKTEAFF. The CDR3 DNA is TGTGCCAGCAGCTTGGTCAGCAAGACTGAAGCTTTCTTT.